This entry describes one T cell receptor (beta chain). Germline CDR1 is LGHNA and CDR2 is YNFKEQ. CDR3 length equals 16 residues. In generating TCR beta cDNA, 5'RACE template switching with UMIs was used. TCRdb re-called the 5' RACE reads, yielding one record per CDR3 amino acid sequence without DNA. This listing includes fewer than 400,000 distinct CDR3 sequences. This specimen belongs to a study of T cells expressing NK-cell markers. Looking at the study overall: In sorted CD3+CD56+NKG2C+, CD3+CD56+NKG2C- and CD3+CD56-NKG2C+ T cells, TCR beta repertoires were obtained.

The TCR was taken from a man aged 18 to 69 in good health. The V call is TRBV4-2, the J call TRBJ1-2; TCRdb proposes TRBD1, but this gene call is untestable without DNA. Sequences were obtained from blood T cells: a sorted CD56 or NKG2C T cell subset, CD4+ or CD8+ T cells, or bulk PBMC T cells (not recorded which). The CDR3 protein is CASSQDGGRGPYGYTF.